This T cell receptor (beta chain) was observed in a study of cytomegalovirus exposure and HLA in healthy donors. Primers: 60 Vbeta forward and 13 Jbeta reverse. Only in-frame clones appear in the TCRdb table, and some are missing; sequencing was by immunoSEQ multiplex PCR. The table has around 60,000 clones, 75% to 85% seen once. V shed 2 bases and J 4 bases; nucleotides not matched to a gene: 23. The CDR3 covers 21 residues. Germline assignment: CDR1 LNHDA and CDR2 SQIVND (reference sequence). The TCR was taken from a man aged 45 to 65 in good health and CMV-seropositive. The source material was PBMCs. The chain is built from TRBV19 and TRBJ2-7; 10 bases are shared with TRBD2. In nucleotides, the CDR3 is TGTGCCAGTAGTATAATAGGCGCTAGCGGGAGTGAGGTCCGGCGCTTATACGAGCAGTACTTC. It specifies CASSIIGASGSEVRRLYEQYF.